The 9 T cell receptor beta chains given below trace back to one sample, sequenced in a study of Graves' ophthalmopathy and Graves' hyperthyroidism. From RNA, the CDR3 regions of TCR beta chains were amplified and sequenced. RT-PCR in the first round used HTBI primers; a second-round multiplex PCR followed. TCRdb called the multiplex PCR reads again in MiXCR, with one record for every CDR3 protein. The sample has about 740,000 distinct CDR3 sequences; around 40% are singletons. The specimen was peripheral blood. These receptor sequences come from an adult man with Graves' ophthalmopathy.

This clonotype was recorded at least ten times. CDR3 sequence reads: CSVEEAGNSSGANVLTF. The CDR3 region has the DNA TGCAGCGTTGAAGAGGCAGGCAACAGCTCTGGGGCCAACGTCCTGACTTTC. The chain has TRBV29-1 and TRBJ2-6; no clear D gene. Germline V gives CDR1 SQVTM, CDR2 ANQGSEA. Trimming stripped 0 bases from V and 0 bases from J, with 12 bases between. The CDR3 is 17 amino acids.

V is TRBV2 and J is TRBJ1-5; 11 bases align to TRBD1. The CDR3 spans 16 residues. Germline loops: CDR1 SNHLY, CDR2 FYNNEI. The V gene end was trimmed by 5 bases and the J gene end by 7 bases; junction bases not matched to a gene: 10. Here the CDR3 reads CASSYSGQGARQPQHF. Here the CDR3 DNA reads TGTGCCAGCAGTTACTCTGGACAGGGGGCGCGACAGCCCCAGCATTTT.

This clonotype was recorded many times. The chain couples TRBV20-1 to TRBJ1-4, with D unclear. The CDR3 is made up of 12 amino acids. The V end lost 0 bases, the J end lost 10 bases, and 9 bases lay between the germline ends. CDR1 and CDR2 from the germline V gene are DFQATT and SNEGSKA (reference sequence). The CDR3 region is CSARDDSGKLFF. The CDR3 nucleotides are TGCAGTGCTAGAGATGATTCGGGAAAACTGTTTTTT.

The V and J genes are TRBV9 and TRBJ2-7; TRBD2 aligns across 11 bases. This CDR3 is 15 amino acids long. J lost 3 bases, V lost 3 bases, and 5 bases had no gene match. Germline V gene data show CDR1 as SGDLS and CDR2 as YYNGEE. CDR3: CASSEGSGRGYEQYF. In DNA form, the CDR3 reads TGTGCCAGCAGCGAGGGTAGCGGGAGGGGCTACGAGCAGTACTTC.

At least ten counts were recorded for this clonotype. For the CDR3, the DNA is TGCGCCAGCAGTGAGTCAGGGTACGGAAGCTATGGCTACACCTTC. This gives the protein CASSESGYGSYGYTF. The V gene is TRBV10-2, the J gene TRBJ1-2; D is uncertain. V lost 0 bases to trimming and J lost 4 bases, with 12 bases between them. Germline CDR1 reads WSHSY; CDR2 reads SAAADI. The CDR3 length is 15 residues.

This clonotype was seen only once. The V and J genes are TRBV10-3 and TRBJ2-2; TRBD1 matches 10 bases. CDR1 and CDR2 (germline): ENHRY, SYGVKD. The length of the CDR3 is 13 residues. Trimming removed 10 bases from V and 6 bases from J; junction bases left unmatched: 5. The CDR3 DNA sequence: TGTGCCACCGACAGGGGGCGGTCCGGGGAGCTGTTTTTT. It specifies CATDRGRSGELFF.

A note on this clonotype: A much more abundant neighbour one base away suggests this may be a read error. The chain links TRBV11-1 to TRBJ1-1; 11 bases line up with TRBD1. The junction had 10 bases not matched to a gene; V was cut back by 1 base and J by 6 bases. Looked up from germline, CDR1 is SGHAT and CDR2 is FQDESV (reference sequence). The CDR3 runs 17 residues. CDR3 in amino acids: CASSLGTGGFGNSEAFF. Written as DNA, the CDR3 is TGTGCCAGCAGCTTAGGGACAGGGGGCTTTGGAAACTCTGAAGCTTTCTTT.

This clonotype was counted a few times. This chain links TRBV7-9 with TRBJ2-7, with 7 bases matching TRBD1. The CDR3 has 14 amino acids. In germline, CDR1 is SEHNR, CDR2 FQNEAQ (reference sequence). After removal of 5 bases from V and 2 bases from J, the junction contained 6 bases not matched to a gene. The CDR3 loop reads CASSGRQGAYEQYF. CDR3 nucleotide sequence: TGTGCCAGCAGCGGTAGACAGGGCGCCTACGAGCAGTACTTC. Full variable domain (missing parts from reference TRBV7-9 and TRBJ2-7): DTGVSQNPRHKITKRGQNVTFRCDPISEHNRLYWYRQTLGQGPEFLTYFQNEAQLEKSRLLSDRFSAERPKGSFSTLEIQRTEQGDSAMYLCASSGRQGAYEQYFGPGTRLTVT.

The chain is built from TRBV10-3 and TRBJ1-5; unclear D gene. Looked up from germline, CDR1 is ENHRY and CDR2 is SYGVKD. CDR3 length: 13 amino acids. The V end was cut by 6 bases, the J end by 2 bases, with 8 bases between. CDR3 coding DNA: TGTGCCATCAGCCAGAATGGCAATCAGCCCCAGCATTTT. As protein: CAISQNGNQPQHF.